This T cell receptor (beta chain) was captured in a study of shared clonotypes between healthy human individuals. In the study overall: Per donor, three plates held CD4 naive cells, three held CD4 memory, two held CD8 naive and one held CD8 memory.

Positive CCR7 selection of CD45RO-negative cells yielded the naive CD8 cells, and terminally differentiated effector memory CD45RA+ cells were excluded. TCRdb keeps only in-frame clones here, not all; method: immunoSEQ multiplex PCR. Among around 2,000,000 clones, more than 85% were seen once, and the ten largest hold more than 1.5%. J was trimmed by 7 bases and V by 6 bases; bases with no gene match: 6. Per the germline V gene, CDR1 is SQVTM and CDR2 is ANQGSEA. The CDR3 contains 12 residues. This clone came up a few times. Its antigen is not known. Overall study results and limits: An effect of sequencing depth on clonotype sharing among donors was expected.

Sequencing input: naive CD8+ T cells from PBMCs. The V gene is TRBV29-1, the J gene TRBJ1-2; 9 bases match TRBD1. This TCR came from a man aged 18 to 29 in good health. Some clones in this sample may be carry-over from other donors' samples. The CDR3 loop is CSVWTGDGGYTF. The CDR3 DNA reads TGCAGCGTCTGGACAGGGGACGGTGGCTACACCTTC.